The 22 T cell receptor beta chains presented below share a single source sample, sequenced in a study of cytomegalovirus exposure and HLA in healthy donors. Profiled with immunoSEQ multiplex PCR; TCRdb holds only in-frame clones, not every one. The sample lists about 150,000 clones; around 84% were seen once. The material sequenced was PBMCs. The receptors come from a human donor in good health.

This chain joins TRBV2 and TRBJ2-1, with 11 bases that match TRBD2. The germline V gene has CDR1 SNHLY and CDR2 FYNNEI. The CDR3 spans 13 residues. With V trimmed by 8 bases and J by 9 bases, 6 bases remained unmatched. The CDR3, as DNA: TGTGCCAGCGGGCTAGCGGGGGGTGGTGAGCAGTTCTTC. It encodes CASGLAGGGEQFF.

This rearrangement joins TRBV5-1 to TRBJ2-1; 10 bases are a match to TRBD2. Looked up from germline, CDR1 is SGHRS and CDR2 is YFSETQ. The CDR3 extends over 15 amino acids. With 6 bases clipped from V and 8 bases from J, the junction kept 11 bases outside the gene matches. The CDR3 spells CASNALAGAAYEQFF. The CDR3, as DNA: TGCGCCAGCAACGCTCTAGCGGGAGCGGCGTATGAGCAGTTCTTC.

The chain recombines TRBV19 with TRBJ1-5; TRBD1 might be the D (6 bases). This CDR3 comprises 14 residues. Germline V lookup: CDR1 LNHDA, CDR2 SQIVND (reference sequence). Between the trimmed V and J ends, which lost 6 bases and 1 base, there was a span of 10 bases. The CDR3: CASRKGVSNQPQHF. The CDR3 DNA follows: TGTGCCAGTAGAAAGGGGGTAAGCAATCAGCCCCAGCATTTT.

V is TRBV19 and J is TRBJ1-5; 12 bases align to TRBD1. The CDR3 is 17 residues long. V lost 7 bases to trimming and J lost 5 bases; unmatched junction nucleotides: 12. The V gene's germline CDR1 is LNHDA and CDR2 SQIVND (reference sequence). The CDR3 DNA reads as TGTGCCAGTACTCCGTCCGGGACAGGGGGCGCGGATCAGCCCCAGCATTTT. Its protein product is CASTPSGTGGADQPQHF.

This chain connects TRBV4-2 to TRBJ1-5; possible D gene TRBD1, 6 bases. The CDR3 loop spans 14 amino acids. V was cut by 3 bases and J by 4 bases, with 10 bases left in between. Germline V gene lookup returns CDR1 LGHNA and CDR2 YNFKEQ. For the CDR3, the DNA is TGTGCCAGCAGCCAGTACAGGGAGAATCAGCCCCAGCATTTT. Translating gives CASSQYRENQPQHF.

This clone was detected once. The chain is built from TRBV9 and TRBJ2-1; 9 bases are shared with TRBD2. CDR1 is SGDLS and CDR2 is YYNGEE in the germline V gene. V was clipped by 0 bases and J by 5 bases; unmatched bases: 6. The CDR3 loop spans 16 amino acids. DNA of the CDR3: TGTGCCAGCAGCGTAGTAGGTAGCGGGAGAAACAATGAGCAGTTCTTC. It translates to CASSVVGSGRNNEQFF.

CDR3 amino acids: CASRRDGSYNEQFF. The CDR3 region has the DNA TGTGCCAGCAGACGAGATGGCTCCTACAATGAGCAGTTCTTC. The V call is TRBV7-2, the J call TRBJ2-1, with D hard to call. V was clipped by 6 bases and J by 0 bases, with 9 bases between them. There are 14 residues in the CDR3. Germline V gene data show CDR1 as SGHTA and CDR2 as FQGNSA. Complete variable domain (other parts from reference TRBV7-2 and TRBJ2-1): GAGVSQSPSNKVTEKGKDVELRCDPISGHTALYWYRQSLGQGLEFLIYFQGNSAPDKSGLPSDRFSAERTGGSVSTLTIQRTQQEDSAVYLCASRRDGSYNEQFFGPGTRLTVL.

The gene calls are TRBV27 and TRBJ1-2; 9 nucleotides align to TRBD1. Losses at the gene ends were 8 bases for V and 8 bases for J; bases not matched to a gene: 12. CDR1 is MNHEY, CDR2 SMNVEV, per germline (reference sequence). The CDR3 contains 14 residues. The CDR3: CASGTRDRVKGYTF. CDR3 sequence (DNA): TGTGCCAGCGGGACCCGGGACAGGGTAAAGGGCTACACCTTC.

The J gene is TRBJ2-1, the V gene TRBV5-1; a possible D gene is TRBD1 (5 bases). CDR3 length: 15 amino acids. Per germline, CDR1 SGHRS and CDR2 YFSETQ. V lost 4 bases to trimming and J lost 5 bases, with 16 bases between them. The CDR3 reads CASSHGHWADNEQFF. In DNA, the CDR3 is TGCGCCAGCAGCCACGGACATTGGGCAGACAATGAGCAGTTCTTC. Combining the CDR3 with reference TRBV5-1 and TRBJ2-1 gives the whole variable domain KAGVTQTPRYLIKTRGQQVTLSCSPISGHRSVSWYQQTPGQGLQFLFEYFSETQRNKGNFPGRFSGRQFSNSRSEMNVSTLELGDSALYLCASSHGHWADNEQFFGPGTRLTVL.

CDR3 residues: CASSRVLGVRGTEAFF. In DNA form, the CDR3 reads TGTGCCAGCAGCCGAGTTTTAGGGGTTAGGGGAACTGAAGCTTTCTTT. The rearrangement links TRBV14 to TRBJ1-1; maybe TRBD1 (5 bases). The V gene lost 4 bases and the J gene lost 5 bases, with 20 bases spanning the gap. This CDR3 contains 16 residues. Germline V gene data show CDR1 as SGHDN and CDR2 as FVKESK.

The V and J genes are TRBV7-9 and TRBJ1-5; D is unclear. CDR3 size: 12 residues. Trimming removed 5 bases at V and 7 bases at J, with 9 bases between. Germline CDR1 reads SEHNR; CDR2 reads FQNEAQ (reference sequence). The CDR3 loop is CASSGVRQPQHF. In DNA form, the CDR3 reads TGTGCCAGCAGCGGCGTGAGGCAGCCCCAGCATTTT.

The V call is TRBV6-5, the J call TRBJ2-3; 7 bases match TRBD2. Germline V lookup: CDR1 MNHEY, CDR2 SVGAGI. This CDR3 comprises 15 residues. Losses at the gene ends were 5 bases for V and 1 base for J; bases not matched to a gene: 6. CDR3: CASSQGLTRTDTQYF. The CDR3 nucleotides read TGTGCCAGCAGTCAGGGACTAACTCGCACAGATACGCAGTATTTT.

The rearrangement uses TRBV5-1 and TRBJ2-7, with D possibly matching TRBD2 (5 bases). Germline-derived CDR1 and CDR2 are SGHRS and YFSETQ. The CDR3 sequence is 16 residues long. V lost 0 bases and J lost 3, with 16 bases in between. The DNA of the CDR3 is TGCGCCAGCAGCTTGGTGGCGGGCGCTAGCCGCTACGAGCAGTACTTC. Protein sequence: CASSLVAGASRYEQYF. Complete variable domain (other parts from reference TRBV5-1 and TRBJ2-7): KAGVTQTPRYLIKTRGQQVTLSCSPISGHRSVSWYQQTPGQGLQFLFEYFSETQRNKGNFPGRFSGRQFSNSRSEMNVSTLELGDSALYLCASSLVAGASRYEQYFGPGTRLTVT.

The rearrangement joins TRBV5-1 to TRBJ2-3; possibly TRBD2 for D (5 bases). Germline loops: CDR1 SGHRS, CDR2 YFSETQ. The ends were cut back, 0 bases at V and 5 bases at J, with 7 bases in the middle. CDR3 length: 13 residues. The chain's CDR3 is CASSLVGEDTQYF. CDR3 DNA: TGCGCCAGCAGCTTGGTGGGAGAAGATACGCAGTATTTT.

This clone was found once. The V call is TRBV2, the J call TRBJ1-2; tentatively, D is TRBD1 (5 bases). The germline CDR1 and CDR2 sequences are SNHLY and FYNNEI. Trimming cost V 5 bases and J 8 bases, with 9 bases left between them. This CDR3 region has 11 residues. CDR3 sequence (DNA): TGTGCCAGCAGTTACAGGTCGGGCTACACCTTC. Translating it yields CASSYRSGYTF.

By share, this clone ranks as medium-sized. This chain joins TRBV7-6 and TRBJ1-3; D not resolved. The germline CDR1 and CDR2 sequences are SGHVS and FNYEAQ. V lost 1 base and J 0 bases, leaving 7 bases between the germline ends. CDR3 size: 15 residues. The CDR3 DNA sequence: TGTGCCAGCAGCTTAGAGCCTTCCTCTGGAAACACCATATATTTT. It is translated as CASSLEPSSGNTIYF.

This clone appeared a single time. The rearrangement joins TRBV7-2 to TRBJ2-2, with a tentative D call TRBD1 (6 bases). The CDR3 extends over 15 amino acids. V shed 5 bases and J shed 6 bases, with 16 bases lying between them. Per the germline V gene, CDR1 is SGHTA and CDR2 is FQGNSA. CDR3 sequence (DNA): TGTGCCAGCAGCCGAGGGACAAGCGGCCCCGGGGAGCTGTTTTTT. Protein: CASSRGTSGPGELFF. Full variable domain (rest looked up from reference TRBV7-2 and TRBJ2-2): GAGVSQSPSNKVTEKGKDVELRCDPISGHTALYWYRQSLGQGLEFLIYFQGNSAPDKSGLPSDRFSAERTGGSVSTLTIQRTQQEDSAVYLCASSRGTSGPGELFFGEGSRLTVL.

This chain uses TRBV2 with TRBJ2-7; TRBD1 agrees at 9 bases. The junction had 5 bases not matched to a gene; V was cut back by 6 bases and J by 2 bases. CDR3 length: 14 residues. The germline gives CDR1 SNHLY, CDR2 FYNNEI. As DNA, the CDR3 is TGTGCCAGCAGACCGGGACAGGGAACCTACGAGCAGTACTTC. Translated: CASRPGQGTYEQYF.

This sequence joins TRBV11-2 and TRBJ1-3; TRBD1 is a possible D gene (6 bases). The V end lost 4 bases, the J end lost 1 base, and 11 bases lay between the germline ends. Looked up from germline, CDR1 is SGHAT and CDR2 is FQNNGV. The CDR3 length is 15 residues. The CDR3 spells CASSSRGGSGNTIYF. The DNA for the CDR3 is TGTGCCAGCAGCTCCAGAGGGGGATCTGGAAACACCATATATTTT. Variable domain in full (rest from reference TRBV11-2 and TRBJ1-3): EAGVAQSPRYKIIEKRQSVAFWCNPISGHATLYWYQQILGQGPKLLIQFQNNGVVDDSQLPKDRFSAERLKGVDSTLKIQPAKLEDSAVYLCASSSRGGSGNTIYFGEGSWLTVV.

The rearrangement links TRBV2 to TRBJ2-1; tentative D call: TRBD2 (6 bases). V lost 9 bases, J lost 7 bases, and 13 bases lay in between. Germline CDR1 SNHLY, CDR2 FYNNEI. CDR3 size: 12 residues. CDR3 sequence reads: CASGTGGNEQFF. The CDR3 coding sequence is TGTGCCAGTGGGACTGGCGGGAATGAGCAGTTCTTC.

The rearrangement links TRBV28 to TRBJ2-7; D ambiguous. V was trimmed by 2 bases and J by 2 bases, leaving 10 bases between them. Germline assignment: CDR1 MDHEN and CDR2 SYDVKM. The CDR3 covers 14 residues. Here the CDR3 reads CASSLNQVPYEQYF. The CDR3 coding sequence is TGTGCCAGCAGTTTAAACCAGGTACCCTACGAGCAGTACTTC.

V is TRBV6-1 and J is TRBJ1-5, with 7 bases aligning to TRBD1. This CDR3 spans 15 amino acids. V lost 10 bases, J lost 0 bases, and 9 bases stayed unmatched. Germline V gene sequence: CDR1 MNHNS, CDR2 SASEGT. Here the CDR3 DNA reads TGTGCCACCATAGACAGGGACGATAGCAATCAGCCCCAGCATTTT. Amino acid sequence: CATIDRDDSNQPQHF.